These 12 T cell receptor beta chains share one sample of origin, sequenced in a study of T cell repertoires in cytomegalovirus infection. TCRdb used MiXCR to reprocess the reads, holding one entry per CDR3 protein. The sample lists about 110,000 distinct CDR3 sequences, around 45% occurring once. These receptors' targets are unknown. Here the sequenced sample was CD8+ T cells from cultured PBMCs, taken from culture after CMV antigen stimulation. These receptor sequences come from a human donor in good health (CMV status not recorded). Some clones in this sample may be carry-over from other donors' samples.

The genes are TRBV28 and TRBJ1-2, with TRBD1 identical over 9 bases. The ends lost 4 bases at V and 8 bases at J; junction bases unmatched: 8. The V gene's germline CDR1 is MDHEN and CDR2 SYDVKM. CDR3 length equals 14 residues. CDR3 sequence: CASSSLDRGTGYTF. The CDR3 DNA is TGTGCCAGCAGTTCCCTGGACAGGGGAACGGGCTACACCTTC.

This chain uses TRBV12-3 or TRBV12-4 with TRBJ1-1; D is unresolved. CDR3 size: 12 residues. V lost 7 bases and J 7 bases, leaving 13 bases between the germline ends. The CDR3 protein is CASTVGRREAFF. Written as DNA, the CDR3 is TGTGCCAGCACCGTGGGCAGGCGTGAAGCTTTCTTT.

The chain uses TRBV2 and TRBJ1-3; no firm D call. Germline V CDR1 and CDR2: SNHLY, FYNNEI. The CDR3 length is 16 residues. The ends were cut back, 0 bases at V and 3 bases at J, with 12 bases in the middle. The CDR3 sequence is CASSEAGGTVGNTIYF. The CDR3 DNA reads as TGTGCCAGCAGTGAAGCGGGAGGTACAGTTGGAAACACCATATATTTT.

The V call is TRBV15, the J call TRBJ2-3; 9 nucleotides match TRBD2. V dropped 1 base and J dropped 4; count of bases not matched to a gene: 6. The CDR3 is 16 amino acids. Germline CDR1 is LNHNV and CDR2 is YYDKDF (reference sequence). This chain's CDR3 is CATSRASGGGADTQYF. The CDR3 DNA reads TGTGCCACCAGCAGAGCGTCGGGCGGGGGGGCAGATACGCAGTATTTT.

This clonotype has more than one count but fewer than ten. This CDR3 is CASSQRKEAVYGYTF. CDR3 in DNA: TGTGCCAGCAGCCAAAGAAAGGAGGCGGTCTATGGCTACACCTTC. The chain employs TRBV4-2 and TRBJ1-2, with D hard to call. V was pared by 2 bases and J by 4 bases, with 14 bases between. Germline V gene sequence: CDR1 LGHNA, CDR2 YNFKEQ. The CDR3 has 15 residues.

This clonotype turned up a few times. This chain joins TRBV7-6 and TRBJ1-1; unclear D gene. The germline V gene has CDR1 SGHVS and CDR2 FNYEAQ. The CDR3 extends over 15 amino acids. Trimming left V 3 bases short and J 1 base short, with 12 bases between. CDR3 bases: TGTGCCAGCAGCTTGAAGGGAGAACCGAACACTGAAGCTTTCTTT. It is translated as CASSLKGEPNTEAFF.

In this sample, this clonotype turned up a few times. The chain uses TRBV4-1 and TRBJ1-1, with D possibly being TRBD1 (5 bases). Deletions cut 2 bases from V and 3 bases from J, with 16 bases between. CDR1 MGHRA and CDR2 YSYEKL come from the germline V gene. The CDR3 is made up of 16 amino acids. CDR3 nucleotide sequence: TGCGCCAGCAGCCAATCCAACAGACAGCGCCACACTGAAGCTTTCTTT. It yields the protein CASSQSNRQRHTEAFF.

The chain couples TRBV2 to TRBJ2-1; 10 bases are shared with TRBD1. The germline gives CDR1 SNHLY, CDR2 FYNNEI. This CDR3 region has 15 residues. V was pared by 7 bases and J by 3 bases, with 6 bases of the junction left unmatched. The CDR3 here is CASTPRTGGYNEQFF. In DNA form, the CDR3 reads TGTGCCAGCACCCCAAGGACAGGGGGCTACAATGAGCAGTTCTTC.

The table lists this clonotype with a few counts. The chain carries TRBV7-2 and TRBJ2-1; 9 bases match TRBD2. The V and J ends lost 0 bases and 5 bases, in that order; junction bases with no gene match: 5. Germline-derived CDR1 and CDR2 are SGHTA and FQGNSA. This CDR3 has 16 residues. CDR3 amino acids: CASSLAHQRGDNEQFF. CDR3 in DNA: TGTGCCAGCAGCTTAGCGCACCAGCGGGGGGACAATGAGCAGTTCTTC.

This clonotype showed up just a few times. This chain uses TRBV4-1 with TRBJ1-5; TRBD1 is a possible D gene (5 bases). This CDR3 is built from 15 residues. Trimming took off 0 bases at V and 7 bases at J, with 13 bases between the two ends. Germline V gives CDR1 MGHRA, CDR2 YSYEKL. CDR3: CASSQDAGIGQPQHF. CDR3 coding DNA: TGCGCCAGCAGCCAAGATGCAGGGATTGGCCAGCCCCAGCATTTT.

This clonotype was detected a few times. This sequence joins TRBV20-1 and TRBJ2-2; D may be TRBD2 (6 bases). CDR1 DFQATT and CDR2 SNEGSKA come from the germline V gene (reference sequence). The CDR3 runs to 17 residues. Deletions cut 5 bases from V and 1 base from J, with 20 bases between. CDR3 sequence: CSAYRSIGGGNTGELFF. The CDR3 region has the DNA TGCAGTGCTTACCGTTCTATCGGGGGTGGGAACACCGGGGAGCTGTTTTTT.

This clonotype was seen once. J is TRBJ2-7 and V is TRBV4-1; D possibly corresponds to TRBD2 (5 bases). Between the trimmed V and J ends, which lost 5 bases and 0 bases, there was a span of 11 bases. CDR1 is MGHRA and CDR2 is YSYEKL in the germline V gene. CDR3 length: 14 amino acids. CDR3 region: CASSIGLLSYEQYF. The CDR3, as DNA: TGCGCCAGCAGCATTGGACTTCTCTCCTACGAGCAGTACTTC.